Listed below are T cell receptor beta chains from one sample, sequenced in a study of regulatory T cells in long-lasting Graves disease. MiXCR, run by TCRdb on the multiplex PCR reads, gives a single entry per CDR3 protein. The sample lists 400,000 to 600,000 distinct CDR3 sequences, under 25% seen once, with about 7% in the top ten. The specimen comprised peripheral blood mononuclear cells (PBMCs), sampled when the disease was refractory, from a patient treated with antithyroid drugs. These receptors came from a female donor with Graves disease. The CDR3 runs from the conserved cysteine through the conserved F or W. The order of the fields is D gene, clone size, J gene, V gene, CDR3 length, CDR3 DNA, CDR3 protein. A D gene is named only where the DNA matches it firmly. Size values are once, few and many counts, or a class for expanded clones, and some rows have none.

D gene: NA
clone size: NA
J gene: TRBJ2-7
V gene: TRBV19
CDR3 length: 15
CDR3 DNA: TGTGCCAGTAGTATAGTCGGCGGGAAGTACTACGAGCAGTACTTC
CDR3 protein: CASSIVGGKYYEQYF

D gene: TRBD1
clone size: few
J gene: TRBJ1-2
V gene: TRBV12-3/TRBV12-4
CDR3 length: 15
CDR3 DNA: TGTGCCAGCACCCCAACAGGGGGCTCGAACTATGGCTACACCTTC
CDR3 protein: CASTPTGGSNYGYTF

D gene: NA
clone size: many
J gene: TRBJ2-5
V gene: TRBV28
CDR3 length: 14
CDR3 DNA: TGTGCCAGCAGCCCTACTTACGGGCCCGAGACCCAGTACTTC
CDR3 protein: CASSPTYGPETQYF

D gene: TRBD1
clone size: many
J gene: TRBJ1-5
V gene: TRBV6-2/TRBV6-3
CDR3 length: 14
CDR3 DNA: TGTGCCAGCAGTTACTCGGGGACAGTTCAGCCCCAGCATTTT
CDR3 protein: CASSYSGTVQPQHF

D gene: TRBD1
clone size: few
J gene: TRBJ2-2
V gene: TRBV4-1
CDR3 length: 15
CDR3 DNA: TGCGCCAGCAGCCCTATGACAGGGATAAGCGGGGAGCTGTTTTTT
CDR3 protein: CASSPMTGISGELFF

D gene: NA
clone size: few
J gene: TRBJ2-7
V gene: TRBV27
CDR3 length: 15
CDR3 DNA: TGTGCCAGCAGTACGCCGACCAGCGCGATGAGCGAGCAGTACTTC
CDR3 protein: CASSTPTSAMSEQYF

D gene: NA
clone size: NA
J gene: TRBJ2-3
V gene: TRBV6-2/TRBV6-3
CDR3 length: 16
CDR3 DNA: TGTGCCAGCAGTGAACGTCTTGGGCTTCACACAGATACGCAGTATTTT
CDR3 protein: CASSERLGLHTDTQYF

D gene: TRBD1
clone size: few
J gene: TRBJ2-7
V gene: TRBV19
CDR3 length: 14
CDR3 DNA: TGTGCCAGCGAGGATTCAGGGGGATCCTACGAGCAGTACTTC
CDR3 protein: CASEDSGGSYEQYF

D gene: TRBD2
clone size: NA
J gene: TRBJ2-2
V gene: TRBV12-3/TRBV12-4
CDR3 length: 16
CDR3 DNA: TGTGCCAGCCTCCCCTCCGAGCGGGAGTACACCGGGGAGCTGTTTTTT
CDR3 protein: CASLPSEREYTGELFF

D gene: TRBD1
clone size: NA
J gene: TRBJ1-3
V gene: TRBV11-3
CDR3 length: 16
CDR3 DNA: TGTGCCAGCAGCTTAGGCGGGACAGAAGCTGGAAACACCGTATATTTT
CDR3 protein: CASSLGGTEAGNTVYF

D gene: NA
clone size: NA
J gene: TRBJ1-2
V gene: TRBV3-1
CDR3 length: 17
CDR3 DNA: TGTGCCAGCAGCCAAGGTGTTGGGGACCGAGTTAACTATGGCTACACCTTC
CDR3 protein: CASSQGVGDRVNYGYTF

D gene: NA
clone size: many
J gene: TRBJ1-6
V gene: TRBV27
CDR3 length: 13
CDR3 DNA: TGTGCCAGCAGTTTATTCCCGTCAGAGCCCCTCCACTTT
CDR3 protein: CASSLFPSEPLHF

D gene: NA
clone size: NA
J gene: TRBJ2-7
V gene: TRBV20-1
CDR3 length: 15
CDR3 DNA: TGCAGTGCGCCACAAATTGGGGGGGGCGCGTACGAGCAGTACTTC
CDR3 protein: CSAPQIGGGAYEQYF

D gene: NA
clone size: NA
J gene: TRBJ1-2
V gene: TRBV20-1
CDR3 length: 15
CDR3 DNA: TGCAGTGCTCGACCCAGGACAGTACCTAACTATGGCTACACCTTC
CDR3 protein: CSARPRTVPNYGYTF

D gene: TRBD1
clone size: NA
J gene: TRBJ1-1
V gene: TRBV15
CDR3 length: 14
CDR3 DNA: TGTGCCACCAGCCTGAGATCAGGGGGGGAGGTGGCTTTCTTT
CDR3 protein: CATSLRSGGEVAFF

D gene: NA
clone size: few
J gene: TRBJ2-2
V gene: TRBV9
CDR3 length: 15
CDR3 DNA: TGTGCCAGCAGCGTAGGCCTAGCGCTGGCGGGGGAGCTGTTTTTT
CDR3 protein: CASSVGLALAGELFF

D gene: NA
clone size: few
J gene: TRBJ2-2
V gene: TRBV12-5
CDR3 length: 15
CDR3 DNA: TGTGCTAGTGGTTTGGGGGGGGTGGTAACCGGGGAGCTGTTTTTT
CDR3 protein: CASGLGGVVTGELFF

D gene: TRBD1
clone size: NA
J gene: TRBJ2-5
V gene: TRBV7-2
CDR3 length: 15
CDR3 DNA: TGTGCCAGCAGCTTCTGGACAGGGCGGTCCGAGACCCAGTACTTC
CDR3 protein: CASSFWTGRSETQYF

D gene: TRBD2
clone size: many
J gene: TRBJ2-7
V gene: TRBV28
CDR3 length: 17
CDR3 DNA: TGTGCCAGCAGTTCCTATTTGCTAGCGGGCTATAGCTACGAGCAGTACTTC
CDR3 protein: CASSSYLLAGYSYEQYF

D gene: NA
clone size: many
J gene: TRBJ1-1
V gene: TRBV2
CDR3 length: 14
CDR3 DNA: TGTGCCAGCAGGCCTTTCCAAGGGGGGCATGAAGCTTTCTTT
CDR3 protein: CASRPFQGGHEAFF

D gene: NA
clone size: many
J gene: TRBJ1-2
V gene: TRBV28
CDR3 length: 17
CDR3 DNA: TGTGCCAGCAGTTTTCTTCAGGGACAAGCTGATGAGAATGGCTACACCTTC
CDR3 protein: CASSFLQGQADENGYTF

D gene: TRBD2
clone size: few
J gene: TRBJ2-3
V gene: TRBV6-1
CDR3 length: 15
CDR3 DNA: TGTGCCAGCAGCGGTCTAGCGGGGGTCACAGATACGCAGTATTTT
CDR3 protein: CASSGLAGVTDTQYF

D gene: NA
clone size: many
J gene: TRBJ1-1
V gene: TRBV9
CDR3 length: 13
CDR3 DNA: TGTGCCAGCAGCGTCACCATGAACACTGAAGCTTTCTTT
CDR3 protein: CASSVTMNTEAFF